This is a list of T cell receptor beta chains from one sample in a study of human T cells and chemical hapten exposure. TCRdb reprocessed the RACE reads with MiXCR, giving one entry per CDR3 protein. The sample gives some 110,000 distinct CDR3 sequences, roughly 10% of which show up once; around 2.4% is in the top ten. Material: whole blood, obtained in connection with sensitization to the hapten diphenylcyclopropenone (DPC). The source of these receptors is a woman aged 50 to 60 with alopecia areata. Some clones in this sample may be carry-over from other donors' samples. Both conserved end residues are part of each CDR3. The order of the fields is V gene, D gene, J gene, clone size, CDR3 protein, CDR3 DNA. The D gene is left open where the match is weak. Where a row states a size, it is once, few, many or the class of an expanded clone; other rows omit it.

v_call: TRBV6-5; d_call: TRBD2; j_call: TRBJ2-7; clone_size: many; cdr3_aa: CASSSPSGLAGERYEQYF; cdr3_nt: TGTGCCAGCAGTTCCCCGTCGGGACTAGCGGGAGAAAGGTACGAGCAGTACTTC
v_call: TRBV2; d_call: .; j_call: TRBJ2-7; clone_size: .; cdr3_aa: CASRSSRAYEQYF; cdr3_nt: TGTGCCAGCAGGAGTTCCAGAGCCTACGAGCAGTACTTC
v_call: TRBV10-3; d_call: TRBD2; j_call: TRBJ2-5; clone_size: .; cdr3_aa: CAISESLGTSGEETQSF; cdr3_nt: TGTGCCATCAGTGAGTCTCTAGGGACTAGCGGTGAAGAGACCCAGTCCTTC
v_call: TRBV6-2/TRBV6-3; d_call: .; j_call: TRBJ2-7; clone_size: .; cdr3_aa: CGSRPSGGGPYEQYF; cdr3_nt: TGTGGCAGCAGGCCTTCCGGAGGGGGGCCCTACGAGCAGTACTTC
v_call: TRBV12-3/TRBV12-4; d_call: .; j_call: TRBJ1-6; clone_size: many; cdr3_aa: CASSSTGRNSPLHF; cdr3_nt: TGTGCCAGCAGCTCTACAGGGAGGAATTCACCCCTCCACTTT
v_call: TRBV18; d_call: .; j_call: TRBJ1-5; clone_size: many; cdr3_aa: CASSPGPQQPQHF; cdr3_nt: TGTGCCAGCTCACCAGGGCCTCAACAGCCCCAGCATTTT
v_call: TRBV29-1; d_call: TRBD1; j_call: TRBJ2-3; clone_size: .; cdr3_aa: CSVPGQGCTSTDTQYF; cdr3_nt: TGCAGCGTCCCGGGACAGGGGTGTACTAGCACAGATACGCAGTATTTT
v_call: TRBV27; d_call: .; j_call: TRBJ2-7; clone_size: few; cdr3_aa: CASSLTGTYEQYF; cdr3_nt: TGTGCCAGCAGTTTAACCGGCACCTACGAGCAGTACTTC
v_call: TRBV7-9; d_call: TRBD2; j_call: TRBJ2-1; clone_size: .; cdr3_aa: CASSHFMTSEKDYNEQFF; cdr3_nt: TGTGCCAGCAGCCACTTTATGACTAGCGAGAAGGACTACAATGAGCAGTTCTTC
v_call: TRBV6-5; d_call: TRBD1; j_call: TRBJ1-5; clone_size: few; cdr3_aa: CASRSTGDQPQHF; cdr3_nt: TGTGCCAGCAGATCCACAGGGGATCAGCCCCAGCATTTT
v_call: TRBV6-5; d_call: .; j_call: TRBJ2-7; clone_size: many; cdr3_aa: CASSPGPLSYEQYF; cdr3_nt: TGTGCCAGCAGCCCAGGGCCCCTCTCCTACGAGCAGTACTTC
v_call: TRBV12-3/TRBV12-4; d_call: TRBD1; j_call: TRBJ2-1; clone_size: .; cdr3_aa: CASSPPNADRDNNEQFF; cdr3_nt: TGTGCCAGCAGTCCCCCGAACGCAGACAGGGACAACAATGAGCAGTTCTTC
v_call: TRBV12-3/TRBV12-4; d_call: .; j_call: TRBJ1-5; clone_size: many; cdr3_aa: CASSIVGPQPQHF; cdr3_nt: TGTGCCAGCAGTATAGTGGGGCCTCAGCCCCAGCATTTT
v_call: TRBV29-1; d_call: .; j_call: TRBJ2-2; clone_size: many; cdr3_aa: CSAVDSRTNTGELFF; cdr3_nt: TGCAGCGCCGTCGACTCCAGGACGAACACCGGGGAGCTGTTTTTT
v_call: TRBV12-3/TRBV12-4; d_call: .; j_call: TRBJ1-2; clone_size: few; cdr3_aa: CASAPTLGRGDYGYTF; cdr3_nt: TGTGCCAGCGCACCTACCCTGGGGAGGGGGGATTATGGCTACACCTTC
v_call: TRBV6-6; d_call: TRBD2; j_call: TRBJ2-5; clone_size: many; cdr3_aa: CASSSSGTRKETQYF; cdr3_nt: TGTGCCAGCAGTTCGTCCGGGACTAGGAAAGAGACCCAGTACTTC
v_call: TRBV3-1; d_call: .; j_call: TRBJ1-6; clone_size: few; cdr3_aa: CASSPDSNSPLHF; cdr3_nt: TGTGCCAGCAGCCCGGACAGTAATTCACCCCTCCACTTT
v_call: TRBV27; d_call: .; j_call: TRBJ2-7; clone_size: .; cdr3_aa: CASSAQGAYEQYF; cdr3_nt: TGTGCCAGCAGTGCCCAAGGGGCCTACGAGCAGTACTTC
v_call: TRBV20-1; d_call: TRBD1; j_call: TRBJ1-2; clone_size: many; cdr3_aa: CSAEGATSDGYTF; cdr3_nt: TGCAGTGCTGAGGGGGCGACAAGCGATGGCTACACCTTC
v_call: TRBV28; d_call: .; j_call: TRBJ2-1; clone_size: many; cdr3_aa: CASSFRRGEQFF; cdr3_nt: TGTGCCAGCAGTTTCCGTCGGGGTGAGCAGTTCTTC
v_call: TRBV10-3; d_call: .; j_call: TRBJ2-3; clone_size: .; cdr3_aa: CAISESYGNTQYF; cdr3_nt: TGTGCCATCAGTGAGTCTTACGGAAATACGCAGTATTTT
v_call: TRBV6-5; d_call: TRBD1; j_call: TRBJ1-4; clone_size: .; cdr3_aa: CGSSYSGTGDYEKLFF; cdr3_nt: TGTGGCAGCAGTTACTCGGGGACAGGGGACTACGAAAAACTGTTTTTT
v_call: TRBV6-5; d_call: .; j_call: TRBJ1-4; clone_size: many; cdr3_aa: CASSSQPATNEKLFF; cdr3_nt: TGTGCCAGCAGTTCACAACCCGCAACTAATGAAAAACTGTTTTTT
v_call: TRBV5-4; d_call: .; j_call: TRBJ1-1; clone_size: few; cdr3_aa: CASSSGAWTEAFF; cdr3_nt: TGTGCCAGCAGCTCGGGAGCTTGGACTGAAGCTTTCTTT
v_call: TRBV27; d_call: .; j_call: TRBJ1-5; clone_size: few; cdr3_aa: CASTRGVSSNQPQHF; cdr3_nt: TGTGCCAGCACCCGAGGGGTTTCTAGCAATCAGCCCCAGCATTTT
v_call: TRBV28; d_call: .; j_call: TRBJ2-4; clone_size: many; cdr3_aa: CASSTPEDGKNIQYF; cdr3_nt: TGTGCCAGCAGTACCCCGGAAGACGGCAAAAACATTCAGTACTTC
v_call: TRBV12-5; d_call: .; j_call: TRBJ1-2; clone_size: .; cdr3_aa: CASGPPGYTF; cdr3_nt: TGTGCTAGTGGTCCCCCTGGCTACACCTTC
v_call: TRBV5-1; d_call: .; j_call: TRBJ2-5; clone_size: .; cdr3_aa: CASSLGTGGQETQYF; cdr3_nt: TGCGCCAGCAGCTTGGGAACCGGAGGCCAAGAGACCCAGTACTTC
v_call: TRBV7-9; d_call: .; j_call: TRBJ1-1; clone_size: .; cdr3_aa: CASSWFGTEAFF; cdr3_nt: TGTGCCAGCAGCTGGTTTGGTACTGAAGCTTTCTTT
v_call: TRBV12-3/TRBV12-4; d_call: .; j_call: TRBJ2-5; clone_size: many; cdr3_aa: CASTWKKGAQYF; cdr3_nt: TGTGCCAGCACCTGGAAGAAGGGAGCCCAGTACTTC
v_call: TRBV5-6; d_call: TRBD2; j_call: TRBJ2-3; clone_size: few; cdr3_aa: CASSSTYWRESADTQYF; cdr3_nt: TGTGCCAGCAGCTCTACCTATTGGCGGGAGTCCGCAGATACGCAGTATTTT
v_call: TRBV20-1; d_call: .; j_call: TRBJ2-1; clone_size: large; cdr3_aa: CSARTREVEQFF; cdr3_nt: TGCAGTGCTAGGACTAGGGAGGTTGAGCAGTTCTTC
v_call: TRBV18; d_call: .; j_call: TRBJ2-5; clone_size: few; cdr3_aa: CASSPSNQETQYF; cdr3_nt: TGTGCCAGCTCACCAAGCAACCAAGAGACCCAGTACTTC
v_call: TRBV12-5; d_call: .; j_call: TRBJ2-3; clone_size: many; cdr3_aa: CASGTVDTQYF; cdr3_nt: TGTGCTAGTGGTACCGTAGATACGCAGTATTTT
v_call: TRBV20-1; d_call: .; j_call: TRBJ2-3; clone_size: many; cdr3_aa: CSAAFGGGTDTQYF; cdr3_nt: TGCAGTGCCGCTTTTGGGGGCGGCACAGATACGCAGTATTTT
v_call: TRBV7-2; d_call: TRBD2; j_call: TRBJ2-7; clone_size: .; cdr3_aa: CASSHGLAGSSYEQYF; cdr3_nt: TGTGCCAGCAGCCACGGACTAGCGGGGAGCTCCTACGAGCAGTACTTC
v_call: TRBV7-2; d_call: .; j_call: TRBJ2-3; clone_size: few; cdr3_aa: CASSSTPRETDTQYF; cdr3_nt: TGTGCCAGCAGCTCCACCCCCCGGGAAACAGATACGCAGTATTTT
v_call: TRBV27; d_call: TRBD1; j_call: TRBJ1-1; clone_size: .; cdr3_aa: CASRLTGGGTEAFF; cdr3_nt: TGTGCCAGCAGACTGACAGGGGGAGGGACTGAAGCTTTCTTT
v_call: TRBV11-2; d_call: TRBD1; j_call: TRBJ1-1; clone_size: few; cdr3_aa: CASSRAMGQLTEAFF; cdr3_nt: TGTGCCAGCAGCCGAGCAATGGGACAGCTAACTGAAGCTTTCTTT
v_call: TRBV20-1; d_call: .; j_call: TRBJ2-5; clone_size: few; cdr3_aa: CSARRRNQETQYF; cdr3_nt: TGCAGTGCGAGAAGACGGAACCAAGAGACCCAGTACTTC
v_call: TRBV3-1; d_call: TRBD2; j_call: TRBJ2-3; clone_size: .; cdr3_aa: CASSQDRLAGPDTQYF; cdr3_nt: TGTGCCAGCAGCCAAGATAGACTAGCGGGACCAGATACGCAGTATTTT
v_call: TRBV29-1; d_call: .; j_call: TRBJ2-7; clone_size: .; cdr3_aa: CSVEGSYEQYF; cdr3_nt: TGCAGCGTTGAGGGGTCCTACGAGCAGTACTTC
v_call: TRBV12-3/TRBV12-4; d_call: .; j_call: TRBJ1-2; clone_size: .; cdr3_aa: CASSPSTGVYGYTF; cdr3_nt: TGTGCCAGCAGTCCGTCGACAGGCGTCTATGGCTACACCTTC
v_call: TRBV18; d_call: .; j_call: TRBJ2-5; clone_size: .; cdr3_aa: CASSPRDKHRETQYF; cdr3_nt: TGTGCCAGCTCACCAAGGGACAAGCACCGGGAGACCCAGTACTTC
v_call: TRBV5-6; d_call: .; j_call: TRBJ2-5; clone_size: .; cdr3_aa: CASSRERSWGQETQYF; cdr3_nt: TGTGCCAGCAGCAGGGAGCGGAGCTGGGGCCAAGAGACCCAGTACTTC
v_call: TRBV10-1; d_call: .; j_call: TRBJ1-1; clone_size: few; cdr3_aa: CASSGTRTLTEAFF; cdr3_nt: TGCGCCAGCAGTGGGACGCGTACCTTAACTGAAGCTTTCTTT
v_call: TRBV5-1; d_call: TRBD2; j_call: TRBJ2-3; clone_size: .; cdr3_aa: CASSLARGGSDTQYF; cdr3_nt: TGCGCCAGCAGCTTGGCAAGGGGAGGGTCAGATACGCAGTATTTT
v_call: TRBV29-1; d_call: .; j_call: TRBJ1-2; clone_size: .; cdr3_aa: CSAGGDSNYGYTF; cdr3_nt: TGCAGCGCCGGGGGTGACAGCAACTATGGCTACACCTTC
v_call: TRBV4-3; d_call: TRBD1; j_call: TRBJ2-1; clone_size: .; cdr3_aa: CASSQEYRGTNEQFF; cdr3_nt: TGCGCCAGCAGCCAAGAATACAGGGGGACCAATGAGCAGTTCTTC
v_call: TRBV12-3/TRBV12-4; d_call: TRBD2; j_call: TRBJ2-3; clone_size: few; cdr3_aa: CASRLTSGSGDTQYF; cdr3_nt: TGTGCCAGCAGGCTAACTAGCGGCTCGGGAGATACGCAGTATTTT
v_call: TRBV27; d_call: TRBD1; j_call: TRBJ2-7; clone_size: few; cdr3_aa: CASRFKETGGFYEQYF; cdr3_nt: TGTGCCAGCCGCTTTAAGGAGACAGGGGGCTTCTACGAGCAGTACTTC
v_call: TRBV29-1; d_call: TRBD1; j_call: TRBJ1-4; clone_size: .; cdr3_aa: CSVGDSPATNEKLFF; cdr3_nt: TGCAGCGTTGGGGACAGCCCAGCAACTAATGAAAAACTGTTTTTT